Shown below are 30 T cell receptor beta chains from a single sample sequenced in a study of T cell responses to AZD1222 COVID-19 vaccine. Method: immunoSEQ multiplex PCR; TCRdb's copy keeps in-frame clones and lacks some. The table has 160,000 or so clones, around 94% seen once; the top ten hold roughly 2.5%. Sequencing used peripheral blood, obtained on day 0 of AZD1222 vaccination. The receptors shown here come from an adult in good health.

The chain combines TRBV7-6 with TRBJ2-7, with 12 nucleotides matching TRBD1. Germline CDR1 is SGHVS and CDR2 is FNYEAQ. The trim removed 5 bases at V and 6 bases at J, leaving 5 bases unmatched. CDR3 length: 14 amino acids. Here the CDR3 DNA reads TGTGCCAGCAGCCAGGGACAGGGGGCGGGCGAGCAGTACTTC. It yields the protein CASSQGQGAGEQYF.

The chain has TRBV7-9 and TRBJ1-1; no reliable D call. Germline loops: CDR1 SEHNR, CDR2 FQNEAQ (reference sequence). CDR3 size: 14 residues. V was cut by 5 bases and J by 0 bases, with 10 bases left in between. The CDR3: CASSPVVMNTEAFF. The DNA for the CDR3 is TGTGCCAGCAGCCCCGTAGTCATGAACACTGAAGCTTTCTTT.

The rearrangement joins TRBV12-3 or TRBV12-4 to TRBJ2-7, with TRBD1 identical over 8 bases. V shed 6 bases, J shed 1 base, and the junction held 2 bases outside the gene matches. The CDR3 totals 13 residues. CDR3 sequence reads: CASSNRGSYEQYF. The CDR3 bases are TGTGCCAGCAGCAACAGGGGGTCCTACGAGCAGTACTTC.

This chain connects TRBV5-1 to TRBJ2-1; the match to TRBD1 covers 10 bases. Trimming removed 3 bases from V and 4 bases from J; junction bases left unmatched: 4. Germline lookup yields CDR1 SGHRS and CDR2 YFSETQ. This CDR3 contains 15 residues. The CDR3 DNA reads as TGCGCCAGCAGCTCGGGACAGGGGCTGTACAATGAGCAGTTCTTC. Residues: CASSSGQGLYNEQFF. Full variable domain (missing parts from reference TRBV5-1 and TRBJ2-1): KAGVTQTPRYLIKTRGQQVTLSCSPISGHRSVSWYQQTPGQGLQFLFEYFSETQRNKGNFPGRFSGRQFSNSRSEMNVSTLELGDSALYLCASSSGQGLYNEQFFGPGTRLTVL.

The chain carries TRBV27 and TRBJ1-1; no definite D call. The CDR3 is made up of 13 amino acids. V gave up 6 bases and J gave up 1 base, with 9 bases separating them. CDR1 is MNHEY, CDR2 SMNVEV, per germline (reference sequence). CDR3: CASRKSRNTEAFF. The CDR3 coding sequence is TGTGCCAGCAGAAAGTCGAGGAACACTGAAGCTTTCTTT.

This chain joins TRBV7-9 and TRBJ1-4; 8 bases are a match to TRBD1. V lost 6 bases, J lost 2 bases, and 5 bases stayed unmatched. Looked up from germline, CDR1 is SEHNR and CDR2 is FQNEAQ (reference sequence). The CDR3 totals 15 residues. The CDR3 nucleotides are TGTGCCAGCAGTTTGGCAGGGGGCACTAATGAAAAACTGTTTTTT. Protein product: CASSLAGGTNEKLFF.

The chain has TRBV3-1 (or the pseudogene TRBV3-2) and TRBJ1-6; 8 bases align to TRBD1. The length of the CDR3 is 14 residues. V lost 6 bases to trimming and J lost 7 bases; unmatched junction nucleotides: 5. CDR1 and CDR2 (germline): LGHDT, YNNKEL (reference sequence). DNA for the CDR3: TGTGCCAGCAGACCAGGACAGGGAAATTCACCCCTCCACTTT. Protein sequence: CASRPGQGNSPLHF.

The CDR3 DNA reads TGTGCCAGCAGCTTGGGGACTTCTATATATGGCTACACCTTC. Translating gives CASSLGTSIYGYTF. The J gene is TRBJ1-2, the V gene TRBV7-9, with D tentatively TRBD1 (5 bases). This CDR3 has 14 amino acids. Germline V gene sequence: CDR1 SEHNR, CDR2 FQNEAQ (reference sequence). V dropped 3 bases and J dropped 5 bases, with 13 bases sitting between them.

This clone was seen just once. The gene calls are TRBV5-1 and TRBJ1-1; weak D call: TRBD1 (5 bases). Trimming pared 0 bases from V and 4 bases from J, leaving 10 bases between. Germline V lookup: CDR1 SGHRS, CDR2 YFSETQ. The CDR3 contains 14 residues. CDR3 DNA sequence: TGCGCCAGCAGCTTGGCCCCAGGGTCCACTGAAGCTTTCTTT. Amino acids: CASSLAPGSTEAFF.

The CDR3 sequence is CASTGGVAYGYTF. The CDR3 DNA follows: TGTGCCAGTACTGGAGGGGTCGCCTATGGCTACACCTTC. The chain has TRBV3-1 (or the pseudogene TRBV3-2) and TRBJ1-2; tentatively, D is TRBD1 (5 bases). The germline V and J ends were trimmed by 9 bases and 4 bases, with 15 bases remaining between them. Germline V gene sequence: CDR1 LGHDT, CDR2 YNNKEL (reference sequence). CDR3 length: 13 amino acids.

The gene calls are TRBV13 and TRBJ2-4; 9 nucleotides agree with TRBD2. The CDR3 is 14 residues long. The germline V gene encodes CDR1 PRHDT and CDR2 FYEKMQ (reference sequence). J gave up 4 bases and V 7 bases, and 5 bases lay outside the gene matches. The CDR3 nucleotides are TGTGCCAGCAATATAGCGGGGGCTAAAAACATTCAGTACTTC. Its protein product is CASNIAGAKNIQYF.

The DNA for the CDR3 is TGTGCCAGCAGTTTACCTGACAGTAGGTGGGATACGCAGTATTTT. This sequence encodes CASSLPDSRWDTQYF. This chain uses TRBV27 with TRBJ2-3, with D possibly TRBD1 on 5 matching bases. The V and J ends lost 2 bases and 6 bases respectively, with 15 bases between them. The CDR3 sequence is 15 residues long. The germline CDR1 and CDR2 sequences are MNHEY and SMNVEV (reference sequence).

This chain uses TRBV20-1 with TRBJ1-5; 7 bases match TRBD1. Per the germline V gene, CDR1 is DFQATT and CDR2 is SNEGSKA (reference sequence). The J segment lost 10 bases and the V segment lost 6 bases, leaving 6 bases of the junction unmatched. The CDR3 extends over 11 amino acids. The CDR3 DNA follows: TGCAGTGCCAAGCAGGGGGAACCCCAGCATTTT. Its protein product is CSAKQGEPQHF.

The chain carries TRBV27 and TRBJ2-1, with TRBD2 identical over 7 bases. V shed 5 bases and J 6 bases; nucleotides not matched to a gene: 10. The germline gives CDR1 MNHEY, CDR2 SMNVEV (reference sequence). This CDR3 spans 15 amino acids. The CDR3 region is CASSPGTTAFNEQFF. For the CDR3, the DNA is TGTGCCAGCAGTCCCGGGACTACCGCCTTCAATGAGCAGTTCTTC.

The J gene is TRBJ2-1, the V gene TRBV5-4; 14 nucleotides align to TRBD2. The trim removed 4 bases at V and 0 bases at J, leaving 3 bases unmatched. The CDR3 consists of 17 residues. CDR1 SGHNT and CDR2 YYREEE come from the germline V gene (reference sequence). For the CDR3, the DNA is TGTGCCAGCAGCCGGACTAGCGGGAGGAACTCCTACAATGAGCAGTTCTTC. Protein: CASSRTSGRNSYNEQFF.

This chain links TRBV18 with TRBJ2-2; the match to TRBD2 covers 13 bases. Germline CDR1 reads KGHSH; CDR2 reads LQKENI. V shed 3 bases and J 7 bases; nucleotides not matched to a gene: 5. The CDR3 is 16 amino acids. For the CDR3, the DNA is TGTGCCAGCTCACCCGGACTAGCGGGAGAGGTCGGGGAGCTGTTTTTT. This gives the protein CASSPGLAGEVGELFF. Full variable domain (remainder filled in from reference TRBV18 and TRBJ2-2): NAGVMQNPRHLVRRRGQEARLRCSPMKGHSHVYWYRQLPEEGLKFMVYLQKENIIDESGMPKERFSAEFPKEGPSILRIQQVVRGDSAAYFCASSPGLAGEVGELFFGEGSRLTVL.

The chain links TRBV12-3 or TRBV12-4 to TRBJ1-1; possible D gene TRBD1, 5 bases. The CDR3 is made up of 13 amino acids. V lost 3 bases, J lost 4 bases, and 9 bases lay in between. The chain's CDR3 is CASSLGTGTEAFF. The CDR3 bases are TGTGCCAGCAGTTTGGGGACTGGCACTGAAGCTTTCTTT.

The rearrangement joins TRBV6-5 to TRBJ1-2, with TRBD1 as a possible D gene (5 bases). The CDR3 spans 16 residues. V was clipped by 2 bases and J by 4 bases, with 17 bases between them. Germline V CDR1 and CDR2: MNHEY, SVGAGI. Here the CDR3 reads CASSYGEGAGGYGYTF. DNA for the CDR3: TGTGCCAGCAGTTACGGGGAGGGCGCGGGGGGCTATGGCTACACCTTC.

The chain carries TRBV2 and TRBJ1-2; D may be TRBD1 (6 bases). Trimming took 5 bases from V and 4 from J, leaving 8 bases between them. The CDR3 consists of 12 residues. In germline, CDR1 is SNHLY, CDR2 FYNNEI. The CDR3 nucleotides are TGTGCCAGCAGTCAGACAGGCTATGGCTACACCTTC. Translating gives CASSQTGYGYTF.

This chain uses TRBV20-1 with TRBJ2-1, with 7 bases aligning to TRBD2. The CDR3 has 15 amino acids. In germline, CDR1 is DFQATT, CDR2 SNEGSKA (reference sequence). Trimming removed 3 bases from V and 0 bases from J; junction bases left unmatched: 5. In nucleotides, the CDR3 is TGCAGTGCTAGTCGGCGCGGGAGCTCCTACAATGAGCAGTTCTTC. As protein: CSASRRGSSYNEQFF.

This clone was detected only a few times. The chain combines TRBV30 with TRBJ2-1, with D possibly matching TRBD1 (6 bases). From germline, CDR1 is GTSNPN and CDR2 SVGIG (reference sequence). The CDR3 has 13 residues. Trimming took off 3 bases at V and 9 bases at J, with 15 bases between the two ends. CDR3 region: CAWSDQGHGEQFF. The CDR3 DNA is TGTGCCTGGAGCGATCAGGGGCACGGTGAGCAGTTCTTC.

The V gene is TRBV30, the J gene TRBJ2-7; 7 bases are a match to TRBD2. V was pared by 5 bases and J by 2 bases, with 3 bases of the junction left unmatched. CDR3 size: 12 residues. Germline assignment: CDR1 GTSNPN and CDR2 SVGIG (reference sequence). CDR3 sequence reads: CAWERGAYEQYF. The CDR3 DNA sequence: TGTGCCTGGGAGCGGGGAGCCTACGAGCAGTACTTC.

This chain uses TRBV20-1 with TRBJ1-4, with D maybe TRBD1 (5 bases). CDR3 length: 11 amino acids. The germline CDR1 and CDR2 sequences are DFQATT and SNEGSKA (reference sequence). V lost 6 bases and J 7 bases, leaving 9 bases between the germline ends. This chain's CDR3 is CSASGFEKLFF. The CDR3 region has the DNA TGCAGTGCCTCAGGGTTTGAAAAACTGTTTTTT.

This clone was detected once. The V and J genes are TRBV28 and TRBJ2-7, with 8 bases matching TRBD2. Germline loops: CDR1 MDHEN, CDR2 SYDVKM. The CDR3 is 13 residues long. J gave up 4 bases and V 5 bases, and 4 bases lay outside the gene matches. In DNA, the CDR3 is TGTGCCAGCAGTACTAGCGGACCTTACGAGCAGTACTTC. It codes for CASSTSGPYEQYF. The whole variable domain, remainder taken from reference TRBV28 and TRBJ2-7, is DVKVTQSSRYLVKRTGEKVFLECVQDMDHENMFWYRQDPGLGLRLIYFSYDVKMKEKGDIPEGYSVSREKKERFSLILESASTNQTSMYLCASSTSGPYEQYFGPGTRLTVT.

The chain couples TRBV7-9 to TRBJ2-1, with D perhaps matching TRBD2 (6 bases). V was pared by 1 base and J by 4 bases, with 14 bases between. The CDR3 contains 16 residues. CDR1 SEHNR and CDR2 FQNEAQ come from the germline V gene (reference sequence). This CDR3 is CASSLGGGKSYNEQFF. The CDR3 nucleotides read TGTGCCAGCAGCTTAGGTGGCGGGAAGTCGTACAATGAGCAGTTCTTC.

The rearrangement uses TRBV15 and TRBJ1-2; TRBD1 is a possible D gene (6 bases). Trimming took 2 bases from V and 2 from J, leaving 12 bases between them. Germline V gene sequence: CDR1 LNHNV, CDR2 YYDKDF (reference sequence). The CDR3 extends over 15 amino acids. This chain's CDR3 is CATSRPGEVNYGYTF. CDR3 DNA: TGTGCCACCAGCAGACCAGGGGAAGTCAACTATGGCTACACCTTC.

This chain links TRBV4-1 with TRBJ1-2; tentative D call: TRBD1 (6 bases). Trimming removed 7 bases from V and 2 bases from J, with 14 bases in between. The CDR3 is made up of 14 amino acids. Germline-derived CDR1 and CDR2 are MGHRA and YSYEKL. CDR3 in amino acids: CASTPGVGNYGYTF. As DNA, the CDR3 is TGCGCCAGCACCCCAGGGGTAGGGAACTATGGCTACACCTTC.

V usage is TRBV5-4 and J usage is TRBJ2-5; D unresolved. CDR1 and CDR2 (germline): SGHNT, YYREEE (reference sequence). V was shortened by 3 bases and J by 5 bases, with 11 bases between the two germline ends. The CDR3 is made up of 13 amino acids. The CDR3 DNA follows: TGTGCCAGCAGCTCTTTCGGCGAGGAGACCCAGTACTTC. This translates into CASSSFGEETQYF.

The J gene is TRBJ1-3, the V gene TRBV19; 7 positions match TRBD1. The ends lost 3 bases at V and 0 bases at J; junction bases unmatched: 8. The CDR3 is 17 residues long. Germline assignment: CDR1 LNHDA and CDR2 SQIVND (reference sequence). This chain's CDR3 is CASSMVWDRSSGNTIYF. DNA for the CDR3: TGTGCCAGTAGTATGGTATGGGACAGAAGCTCTGGAAACACCATATATTTT.

This clone was detected a few times. The rearrangement uses TRBV3-1 (or the pseudogene TRBV3-2) and TRBJ1-2; tentatively, D is TRBD1 (6 bases). CDR1 is LGHDT, CDR2 YNNKEL, per germline (reference sequence). Trimming removed 6 bases from V and 6 bases from J, with 14 bases in between. The CDR3 runs 13 residues. As DNA, the CDR3 is TGTGCCAGCAGGGGAGTGGGGGCTGATGGCTACACCTTC. Residues: CASRGVGADGYTF.